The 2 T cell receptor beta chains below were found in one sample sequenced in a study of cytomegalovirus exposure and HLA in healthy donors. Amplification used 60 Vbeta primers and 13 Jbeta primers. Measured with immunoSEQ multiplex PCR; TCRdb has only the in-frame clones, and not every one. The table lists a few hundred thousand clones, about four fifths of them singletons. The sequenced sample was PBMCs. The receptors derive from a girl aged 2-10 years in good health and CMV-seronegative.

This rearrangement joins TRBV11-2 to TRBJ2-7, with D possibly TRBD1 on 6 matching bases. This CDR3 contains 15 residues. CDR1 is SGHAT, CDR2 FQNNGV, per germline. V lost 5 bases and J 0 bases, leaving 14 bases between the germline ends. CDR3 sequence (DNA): TGTGCCAGCAGCAGCGGACAGTGGTACTCCTACGAGCAGTACTTC. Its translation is CASSSGQWYSYEQYF.

CDR3 sequence (DNA): TGTGCCAGCAACGCACTAATAGCGGGAGGGCCCGACGCAGATACGCAGTATTTT. Translating it yields CASNALIAGGPDADTQYF. This sequence joins TRBV7-9 and TRBJ2-3, with 11 positions matching TRBD2. The CDR3 contains 18 residues. In germline, CDR1 is SEHNR, CDR2 FQNEAQ (reference sequence). The junction had 16 bases not matched to a gene; V was cut back by 7 bases and J by 4 bases.